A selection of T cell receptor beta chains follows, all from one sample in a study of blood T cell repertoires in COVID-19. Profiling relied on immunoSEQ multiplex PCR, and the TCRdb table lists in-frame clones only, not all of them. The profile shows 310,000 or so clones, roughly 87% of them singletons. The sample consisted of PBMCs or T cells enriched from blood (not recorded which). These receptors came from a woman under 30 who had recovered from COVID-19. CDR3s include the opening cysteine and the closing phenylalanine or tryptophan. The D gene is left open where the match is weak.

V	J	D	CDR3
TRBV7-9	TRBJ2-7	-	CASSPSSYEQYF
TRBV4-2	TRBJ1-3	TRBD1	CASSLNSGQGPNTIYF
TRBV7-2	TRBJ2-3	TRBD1	CASSAHPQGAATDTQYF
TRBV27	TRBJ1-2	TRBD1	CASRPTGGANYGYTF
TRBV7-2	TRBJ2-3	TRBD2	CASSDRLAGATDTQYF
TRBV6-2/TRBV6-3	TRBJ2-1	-	CASSSRAVEQFF
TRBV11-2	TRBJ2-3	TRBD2	CASVHSGRITDTQYF
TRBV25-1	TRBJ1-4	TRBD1	CASSSLDRDEKLFF
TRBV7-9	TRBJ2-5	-	CASSLGGIGETQYF
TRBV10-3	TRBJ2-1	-	CAIKDPGYGDNEQFF
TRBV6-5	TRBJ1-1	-	CASSSQGLNTEAFF
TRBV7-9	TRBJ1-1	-	CASSFPVPHENTEAFF
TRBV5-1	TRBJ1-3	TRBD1	CASSADRPSSGNTIYF
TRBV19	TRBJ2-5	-	CATAIRENQETQYF
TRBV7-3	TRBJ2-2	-	CASSLIPTGVKTGELFF
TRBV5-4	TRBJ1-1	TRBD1	CASSPDRGSRNTEAFF
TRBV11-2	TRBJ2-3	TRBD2	CASSLGLAGSTDTQYF
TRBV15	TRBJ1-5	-	CATSRDRSTNQPQHF
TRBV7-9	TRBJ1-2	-	CASSLVVSGVGGYTF
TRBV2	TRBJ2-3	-	CASSVGLSRESDTQYF
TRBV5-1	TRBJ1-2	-	CASSLAWESPYTF
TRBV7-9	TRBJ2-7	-	CASSSSTGWGERAYEQYF
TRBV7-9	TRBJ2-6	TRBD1	CASSLGTGAGANVLTF
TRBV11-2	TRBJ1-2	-	CASSLDRGTGGYTF
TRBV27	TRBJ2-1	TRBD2	CASSLPLAGGVNEQFF
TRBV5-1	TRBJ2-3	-	CASTQSDTQYF